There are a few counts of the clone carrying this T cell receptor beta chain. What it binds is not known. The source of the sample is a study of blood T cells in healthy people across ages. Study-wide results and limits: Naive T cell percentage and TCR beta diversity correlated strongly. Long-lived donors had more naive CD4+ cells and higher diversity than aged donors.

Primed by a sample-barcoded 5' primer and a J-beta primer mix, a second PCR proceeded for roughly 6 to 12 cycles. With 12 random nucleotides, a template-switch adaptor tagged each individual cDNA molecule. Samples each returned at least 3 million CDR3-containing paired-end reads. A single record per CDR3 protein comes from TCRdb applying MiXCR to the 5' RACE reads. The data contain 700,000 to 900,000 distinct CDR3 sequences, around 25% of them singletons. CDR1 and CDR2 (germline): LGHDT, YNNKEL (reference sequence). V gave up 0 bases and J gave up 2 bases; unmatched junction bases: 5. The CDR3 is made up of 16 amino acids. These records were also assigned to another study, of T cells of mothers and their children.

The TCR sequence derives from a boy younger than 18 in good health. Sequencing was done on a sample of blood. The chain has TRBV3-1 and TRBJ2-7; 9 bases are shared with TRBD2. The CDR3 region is CASSQDEGLATYEQYF. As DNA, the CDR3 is TGTGCCAGCAGCCAAGATGAGGGACTAGCCACCTACGAGCAGTACTTC.